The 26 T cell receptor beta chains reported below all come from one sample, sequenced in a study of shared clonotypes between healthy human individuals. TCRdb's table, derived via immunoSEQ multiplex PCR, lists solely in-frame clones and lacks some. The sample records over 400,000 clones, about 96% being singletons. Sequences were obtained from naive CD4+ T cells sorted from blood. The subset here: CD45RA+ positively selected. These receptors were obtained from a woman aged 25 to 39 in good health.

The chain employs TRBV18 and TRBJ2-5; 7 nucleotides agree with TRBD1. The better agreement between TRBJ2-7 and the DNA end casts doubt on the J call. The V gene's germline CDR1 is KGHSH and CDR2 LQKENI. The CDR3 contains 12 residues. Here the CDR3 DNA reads TGTGCCAGCTCACCGACAGGGAACGAGCAGTACTTC. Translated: CASSPTGNEQYF.

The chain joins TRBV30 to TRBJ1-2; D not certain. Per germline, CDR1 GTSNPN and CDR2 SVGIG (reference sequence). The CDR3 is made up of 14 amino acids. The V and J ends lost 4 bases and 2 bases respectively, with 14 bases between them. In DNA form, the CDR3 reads TGTGCCTGGACTAACCTCCGGTTAAACTATGGCTACACCTTC. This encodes CAWTNLRLNYGYTF.

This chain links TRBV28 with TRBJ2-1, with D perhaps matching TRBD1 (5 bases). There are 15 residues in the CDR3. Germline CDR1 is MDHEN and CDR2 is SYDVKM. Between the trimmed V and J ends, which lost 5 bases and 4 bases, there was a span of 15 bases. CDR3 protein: CASSPGSARYNEQFF. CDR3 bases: TGTGCCAGCAGTCCAGGGTCGGCTAGATACAATGAGCAGTTCTTC.

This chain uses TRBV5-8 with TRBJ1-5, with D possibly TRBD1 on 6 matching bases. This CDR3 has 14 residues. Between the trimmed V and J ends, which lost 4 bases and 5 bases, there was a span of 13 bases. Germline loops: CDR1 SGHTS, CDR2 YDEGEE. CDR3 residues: CASSRKGGHQPQHF. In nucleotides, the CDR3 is TGTGCCAGCAGCCGGAAAGGGGGACATCAGCCCCAGCATTTT. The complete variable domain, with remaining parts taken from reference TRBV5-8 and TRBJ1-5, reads EAGVTQSPTHLIKTRGQQATLRCSPISGHTSVYWYQQALGLGLQFLLWYDEGEERNRGNFPPRFSGRQFPNYSSELNVNALELEDSALYLCASSRKGGHQPQHFGDGTRLSIL.

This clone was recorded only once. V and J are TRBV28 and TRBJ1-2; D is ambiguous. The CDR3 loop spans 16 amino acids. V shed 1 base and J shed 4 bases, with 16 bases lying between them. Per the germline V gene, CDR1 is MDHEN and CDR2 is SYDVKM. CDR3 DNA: TGTGCCAGCAGTTTATCCCCGGACTGGACCTTCTATGGCTACACCTTC. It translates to CASSLSPDWTFYGYTF.

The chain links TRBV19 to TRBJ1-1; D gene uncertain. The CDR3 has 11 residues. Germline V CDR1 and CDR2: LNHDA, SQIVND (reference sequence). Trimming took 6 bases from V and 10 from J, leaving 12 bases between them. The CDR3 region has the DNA TGTGCCAGTAGGGCGACTTTAGGAGCTTTCTTT. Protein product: CASRATLGAFF.

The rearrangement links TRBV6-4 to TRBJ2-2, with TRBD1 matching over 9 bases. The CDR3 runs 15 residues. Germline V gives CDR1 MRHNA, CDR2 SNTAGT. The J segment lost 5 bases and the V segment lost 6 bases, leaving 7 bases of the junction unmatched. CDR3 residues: CASRQQGAATGELFF. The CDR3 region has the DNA TGTGCCAGCAGACAACAGGGGGCAGCGACCGGGGAGCTGTTTTTT.

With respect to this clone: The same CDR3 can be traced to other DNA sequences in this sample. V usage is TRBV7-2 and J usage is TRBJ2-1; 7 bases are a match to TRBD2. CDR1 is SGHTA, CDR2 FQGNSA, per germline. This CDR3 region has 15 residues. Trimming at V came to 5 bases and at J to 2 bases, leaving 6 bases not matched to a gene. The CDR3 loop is CASSLGGTTYNEQFF. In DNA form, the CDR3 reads TGTGCCAGCAGCCTGGGAGGGACTACCTACAATGAGCAGTTCTTC.

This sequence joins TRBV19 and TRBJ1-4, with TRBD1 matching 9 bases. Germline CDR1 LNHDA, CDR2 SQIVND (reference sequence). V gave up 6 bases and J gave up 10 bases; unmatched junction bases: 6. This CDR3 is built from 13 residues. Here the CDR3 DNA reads TGTGCCAGTAGCATGAGGACAGGGGTAAAACTGTTTTTT. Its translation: CASSMRTGVKLFF.

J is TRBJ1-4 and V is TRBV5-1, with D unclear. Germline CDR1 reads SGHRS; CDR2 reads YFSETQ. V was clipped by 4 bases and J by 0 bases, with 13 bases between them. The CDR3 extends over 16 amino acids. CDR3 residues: CASSPRWTATNEKLFF. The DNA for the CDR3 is TGCGCCAGCAGCCCCCGGTGGACTGCAACTAATGAAAAACTGTTTTTT.

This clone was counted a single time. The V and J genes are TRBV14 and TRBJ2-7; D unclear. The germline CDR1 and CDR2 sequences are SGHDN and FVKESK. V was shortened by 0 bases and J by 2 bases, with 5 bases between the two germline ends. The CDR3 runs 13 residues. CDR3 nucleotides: TGTGCCAGCAGCCAAGATGTACCCTACGAGCAGTACTTC. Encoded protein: CASSQDVPYEQYF.

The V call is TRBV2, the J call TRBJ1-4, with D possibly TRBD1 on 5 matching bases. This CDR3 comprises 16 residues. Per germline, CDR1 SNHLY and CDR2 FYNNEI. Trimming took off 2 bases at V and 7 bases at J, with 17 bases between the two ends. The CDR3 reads CASSERVRQGSEKLFF. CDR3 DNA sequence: TGTGCCAGCAGTGAACGAGTACGGCAGGGCAGTGAAAAACTGTTTTTT.

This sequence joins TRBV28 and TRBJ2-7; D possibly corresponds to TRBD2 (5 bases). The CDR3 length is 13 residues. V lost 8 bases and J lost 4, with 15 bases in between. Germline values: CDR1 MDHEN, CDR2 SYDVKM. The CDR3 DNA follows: TGTGCCAGCGTATCGGGGAGTAGTTACGAGCAGTACTTC. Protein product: CASVSGSSYEQYF.

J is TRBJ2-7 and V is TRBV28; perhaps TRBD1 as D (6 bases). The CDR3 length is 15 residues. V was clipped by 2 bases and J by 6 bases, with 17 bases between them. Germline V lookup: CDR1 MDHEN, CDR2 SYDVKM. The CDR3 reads CASSLHAQGFSEQYF. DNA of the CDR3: TGTGCCAGCAGTTTACACGCCCAGGGGTTTAGCGAGCAGTACTTC.

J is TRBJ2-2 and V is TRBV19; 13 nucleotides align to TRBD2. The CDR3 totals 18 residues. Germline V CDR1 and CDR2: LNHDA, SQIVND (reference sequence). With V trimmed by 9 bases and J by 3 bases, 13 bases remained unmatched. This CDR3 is CASRYSGLAGVYTGELFF. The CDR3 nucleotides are TGTGCCAGCCGGTACTCCGGACTAGCGGGAGTTTACACCGGGGAGCTGTTTTTT.

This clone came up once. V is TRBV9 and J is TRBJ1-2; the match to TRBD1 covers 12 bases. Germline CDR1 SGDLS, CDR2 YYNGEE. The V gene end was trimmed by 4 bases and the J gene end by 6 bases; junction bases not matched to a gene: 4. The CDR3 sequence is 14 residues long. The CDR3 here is CASSRGQGADGYTF. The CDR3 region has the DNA TGTGCCAGCAGCAGGGGACAGGGGGCCGATGGCTACACCTTC.

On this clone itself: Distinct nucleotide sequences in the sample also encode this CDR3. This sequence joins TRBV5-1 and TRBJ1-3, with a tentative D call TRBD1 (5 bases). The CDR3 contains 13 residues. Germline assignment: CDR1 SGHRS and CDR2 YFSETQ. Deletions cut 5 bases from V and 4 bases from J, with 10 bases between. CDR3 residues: CASSQGSGNTIYF. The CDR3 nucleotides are TGCGCCAGCAGTCAGGGTTCAGGAAACACCATATATTTT.

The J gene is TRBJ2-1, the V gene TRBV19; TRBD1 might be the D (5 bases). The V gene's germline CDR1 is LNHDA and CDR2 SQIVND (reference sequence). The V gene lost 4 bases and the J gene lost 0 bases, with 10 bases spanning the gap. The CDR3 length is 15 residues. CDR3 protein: CASSTGPSSYNEQFF. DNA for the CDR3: TGTGCCAGTAGTACAGGGCCTAGCTCCTACAATGAGCAGTTCTTC.

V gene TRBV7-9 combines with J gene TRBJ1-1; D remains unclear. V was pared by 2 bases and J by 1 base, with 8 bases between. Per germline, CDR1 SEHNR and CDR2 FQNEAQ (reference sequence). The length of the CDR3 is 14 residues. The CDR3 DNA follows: TGTGCCAGCAGCTTATGGTACGAGAACACTGAAGCTTTCTTT. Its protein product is CASSLWYENTEAFF.

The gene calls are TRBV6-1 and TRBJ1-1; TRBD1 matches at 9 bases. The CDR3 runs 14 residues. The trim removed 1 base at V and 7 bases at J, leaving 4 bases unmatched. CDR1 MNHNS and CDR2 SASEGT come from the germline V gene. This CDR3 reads CASSEDRGRVEAFF. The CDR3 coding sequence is TGTGCCAGCAGTGAAGACAGGGGGCGGGTTGAAGCTTTCTTT.

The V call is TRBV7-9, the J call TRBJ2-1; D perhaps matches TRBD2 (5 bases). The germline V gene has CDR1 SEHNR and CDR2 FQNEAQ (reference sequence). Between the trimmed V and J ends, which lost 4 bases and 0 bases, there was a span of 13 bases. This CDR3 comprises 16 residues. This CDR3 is CASSSWSGDSYNEQFF. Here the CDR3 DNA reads TGTGCCAGCAGCTCGTGGAGCGGAGACTCCTACAATGAGCAGTTCTTC.

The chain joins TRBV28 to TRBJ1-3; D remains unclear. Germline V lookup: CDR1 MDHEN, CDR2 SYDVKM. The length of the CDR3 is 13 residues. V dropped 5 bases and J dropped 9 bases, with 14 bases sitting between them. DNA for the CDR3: TGTGCCAGCAGTGTAAACGACGGCCGCACCATATATTTT. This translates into CASSVNDGRTIYF.

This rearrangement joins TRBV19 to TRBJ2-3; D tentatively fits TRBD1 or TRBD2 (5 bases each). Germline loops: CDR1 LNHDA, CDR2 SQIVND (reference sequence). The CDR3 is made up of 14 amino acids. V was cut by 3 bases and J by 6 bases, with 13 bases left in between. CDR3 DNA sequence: TGTGCCAGTAGTATTGGCTCGGGACCGGATACGCAGTATTTT. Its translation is CASSIGSGPDTQYF.

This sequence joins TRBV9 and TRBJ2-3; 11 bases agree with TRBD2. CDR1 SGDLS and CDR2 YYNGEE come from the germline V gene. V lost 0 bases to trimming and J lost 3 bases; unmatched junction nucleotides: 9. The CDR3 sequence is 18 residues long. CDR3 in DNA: TGTGCCAGCAGCGTAGCTACAGGGACTAGCGGTCTGACAGATACGCAGTATTTT. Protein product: CASSVATGTSGLTDTQYF.

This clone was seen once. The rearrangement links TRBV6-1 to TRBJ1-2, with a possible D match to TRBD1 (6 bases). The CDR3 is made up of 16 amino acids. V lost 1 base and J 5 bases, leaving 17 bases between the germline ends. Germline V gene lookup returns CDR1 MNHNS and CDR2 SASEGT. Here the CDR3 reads CASSEGGGSNYYGYTF. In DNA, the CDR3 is TGTGCCAGCAGTGAAGGTGGGGGCAGCAACTATTATGGCTACACCTTC.

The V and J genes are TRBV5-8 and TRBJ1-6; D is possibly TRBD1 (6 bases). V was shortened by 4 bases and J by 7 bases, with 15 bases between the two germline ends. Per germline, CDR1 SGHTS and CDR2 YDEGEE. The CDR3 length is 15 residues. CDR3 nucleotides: TGTGCCAGCAGCCTCCTGACAGGAAACAATTCACCCCTCCACTTT. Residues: CASSLLTGNNSPLHF.